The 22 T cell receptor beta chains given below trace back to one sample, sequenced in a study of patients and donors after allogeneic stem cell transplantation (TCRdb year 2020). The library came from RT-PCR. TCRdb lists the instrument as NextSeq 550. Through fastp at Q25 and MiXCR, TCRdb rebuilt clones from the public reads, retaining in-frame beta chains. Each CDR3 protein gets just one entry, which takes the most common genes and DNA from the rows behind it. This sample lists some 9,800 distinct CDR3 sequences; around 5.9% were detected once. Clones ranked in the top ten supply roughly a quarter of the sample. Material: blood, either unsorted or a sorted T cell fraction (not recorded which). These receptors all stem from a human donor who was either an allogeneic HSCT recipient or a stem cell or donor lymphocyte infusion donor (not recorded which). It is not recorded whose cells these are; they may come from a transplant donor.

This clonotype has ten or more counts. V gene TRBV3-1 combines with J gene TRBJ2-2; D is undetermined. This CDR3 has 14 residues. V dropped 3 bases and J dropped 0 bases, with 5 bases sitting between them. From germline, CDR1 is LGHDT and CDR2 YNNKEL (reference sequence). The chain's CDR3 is CASSQTPNTGELFF. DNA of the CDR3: TGTGCCAGCAGCCAGACTCCGAACACCGGGGAGCTGTTTTTT.

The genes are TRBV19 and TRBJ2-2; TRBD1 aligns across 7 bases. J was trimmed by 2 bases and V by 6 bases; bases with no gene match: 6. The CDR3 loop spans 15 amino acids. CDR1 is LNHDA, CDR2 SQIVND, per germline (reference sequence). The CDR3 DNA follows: TGTGCCAGTAGACCAGGGGGAAGCAACACCGGGGAGCTGTTTTTT. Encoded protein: CASRPGGSNTGELFF.

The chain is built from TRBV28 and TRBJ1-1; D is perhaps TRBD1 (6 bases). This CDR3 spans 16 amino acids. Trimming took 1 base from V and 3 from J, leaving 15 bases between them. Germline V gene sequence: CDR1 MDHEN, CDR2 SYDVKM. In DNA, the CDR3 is TGTGCCAGCAGTTTATCCAGGGGTGTGCTCGACACTGAAGCTTTCTTT. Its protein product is CASSLSRGVLDTEAFF.

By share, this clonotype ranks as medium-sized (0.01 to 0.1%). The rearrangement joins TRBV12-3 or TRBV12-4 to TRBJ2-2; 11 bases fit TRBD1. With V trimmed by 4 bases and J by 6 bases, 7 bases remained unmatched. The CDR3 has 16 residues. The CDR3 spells CASSSGQGAWAGELFF. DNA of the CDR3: TGTGCCAGCAGTTCCGGACAGGGGGCATGGGCCGGGGAGCTGTTTTTT.

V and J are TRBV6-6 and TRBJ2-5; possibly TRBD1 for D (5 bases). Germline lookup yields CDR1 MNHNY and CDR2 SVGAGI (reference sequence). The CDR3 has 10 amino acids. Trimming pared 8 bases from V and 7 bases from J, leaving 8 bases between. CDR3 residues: CASLGLTQYF. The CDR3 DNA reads TGTGCCAGCCTGGGGCTGACCCAGTACTTC.

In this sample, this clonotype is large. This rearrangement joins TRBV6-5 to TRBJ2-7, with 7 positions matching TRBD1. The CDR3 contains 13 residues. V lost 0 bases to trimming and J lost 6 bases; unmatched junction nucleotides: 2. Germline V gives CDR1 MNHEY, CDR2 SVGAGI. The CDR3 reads CASSYSGDSEQYF. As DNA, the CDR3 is TGTGCCAGCAGTTACTCAGGGGACAGCGAGCAGTACTTC.

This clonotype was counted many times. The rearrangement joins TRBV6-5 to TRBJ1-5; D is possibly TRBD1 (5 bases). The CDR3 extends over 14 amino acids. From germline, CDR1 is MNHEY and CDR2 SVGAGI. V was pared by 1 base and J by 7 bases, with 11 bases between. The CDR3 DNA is TGTGCCAGCAGTTACTGGCAGGGCGGGCAGCCCCAGCATTTT. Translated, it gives CASSYWQGGQPQHF.

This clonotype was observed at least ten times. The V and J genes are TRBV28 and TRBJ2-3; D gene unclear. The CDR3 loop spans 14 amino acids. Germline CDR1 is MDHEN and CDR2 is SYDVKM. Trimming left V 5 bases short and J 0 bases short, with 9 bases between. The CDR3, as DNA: TGTGCCAGCAGTCAGGCAGGAAGCACAGATACGCAGTATTTT. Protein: CASSQAGSTDTQYF.

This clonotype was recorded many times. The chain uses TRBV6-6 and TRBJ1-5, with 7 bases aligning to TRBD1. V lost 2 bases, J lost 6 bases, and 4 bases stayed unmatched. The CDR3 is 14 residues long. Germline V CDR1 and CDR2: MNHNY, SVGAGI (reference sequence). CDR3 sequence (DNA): TGTGCCAGCAGTTACGGGGCAGGGGGTCAGCCCCAGCATTTT. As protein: CASSYGAGGQPQHF.

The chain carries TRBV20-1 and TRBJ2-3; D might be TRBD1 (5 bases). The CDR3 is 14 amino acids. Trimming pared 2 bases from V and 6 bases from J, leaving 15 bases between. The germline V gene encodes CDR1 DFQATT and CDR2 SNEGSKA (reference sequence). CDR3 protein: CSARPGHHWDTQYF. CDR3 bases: TGCAGTGCTAGACCCGGACATCACTGGGATACGCAGTATTTT.

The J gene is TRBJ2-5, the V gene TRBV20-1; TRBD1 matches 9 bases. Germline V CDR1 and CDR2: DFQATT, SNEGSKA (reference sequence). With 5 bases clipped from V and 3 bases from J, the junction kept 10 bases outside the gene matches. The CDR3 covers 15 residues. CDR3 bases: TGCAGTGCTCCCAAACAGGGGGCCAGGAAAGAGACCCAGTACTTC. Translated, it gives CSAPKQGARKETQYF.

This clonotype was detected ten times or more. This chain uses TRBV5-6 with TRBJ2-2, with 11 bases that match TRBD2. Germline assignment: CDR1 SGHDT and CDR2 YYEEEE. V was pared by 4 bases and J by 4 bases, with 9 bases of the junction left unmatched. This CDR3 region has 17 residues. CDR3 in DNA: TGTGCCAGCAGCATTGACCTAGCGGGAGGATTCACCGGGGAGCTGTTTTTT. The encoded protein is CASSIDLAGGFTGELFF.

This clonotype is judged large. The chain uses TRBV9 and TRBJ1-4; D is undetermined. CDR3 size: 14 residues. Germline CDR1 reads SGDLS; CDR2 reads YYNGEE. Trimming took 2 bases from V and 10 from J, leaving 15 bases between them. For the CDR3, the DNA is TGTGCCAGCAGCGTCGGTCCCCGCGGCGGAAAACTGTTTTTT. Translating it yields CASSVGPRGGKLFF.

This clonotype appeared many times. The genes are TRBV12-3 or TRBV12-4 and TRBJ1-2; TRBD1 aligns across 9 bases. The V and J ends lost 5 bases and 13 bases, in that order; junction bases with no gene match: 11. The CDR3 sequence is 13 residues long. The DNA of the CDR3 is TGTGCCAGCAGTCTCAAGTGGGGACAGGGATGCACCTTC. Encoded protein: CASSLKWGQGCTF.

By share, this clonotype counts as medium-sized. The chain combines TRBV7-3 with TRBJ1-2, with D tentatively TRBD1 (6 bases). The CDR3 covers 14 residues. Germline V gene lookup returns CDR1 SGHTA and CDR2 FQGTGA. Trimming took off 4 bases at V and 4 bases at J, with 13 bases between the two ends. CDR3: CASSSPRGSYGYTF. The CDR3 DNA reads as TGTGCCAGCAGCTCCCCCAGGGGTTCCTATGGCTACACCTTC.

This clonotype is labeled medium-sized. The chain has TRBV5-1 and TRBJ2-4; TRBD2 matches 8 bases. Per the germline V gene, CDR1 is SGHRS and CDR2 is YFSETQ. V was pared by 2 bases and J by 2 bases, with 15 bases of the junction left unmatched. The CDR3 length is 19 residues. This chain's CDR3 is CASSFPGSGNERTKNIQYF. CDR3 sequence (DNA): TGCGCCAGCAGCTTCCCGGGTAGCGGGAATGAAAGGACCAAAAACATTCAGTACTTC.

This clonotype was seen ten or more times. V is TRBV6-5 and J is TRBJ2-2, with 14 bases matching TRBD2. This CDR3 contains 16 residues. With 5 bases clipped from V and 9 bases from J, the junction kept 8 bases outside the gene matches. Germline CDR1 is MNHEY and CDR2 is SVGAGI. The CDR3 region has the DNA TGTGCCAGCAGTCCCCACGGGACTAGCGGGAGAAGGGAGCTGTTTTTT. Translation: CASSPHGTSGRRELFF.

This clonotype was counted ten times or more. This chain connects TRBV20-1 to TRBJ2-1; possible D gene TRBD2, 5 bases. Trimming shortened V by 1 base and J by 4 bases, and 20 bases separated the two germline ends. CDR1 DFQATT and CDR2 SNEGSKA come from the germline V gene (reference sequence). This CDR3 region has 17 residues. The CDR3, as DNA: TGCAGTGCTAGAGCCGGGCTCCAGGCGGGTCGTTACAATGAGCAGTTCTTC. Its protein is CSARAGLQAGRYNEQFF.

The CDR3 region is CAGTDRYEQYF. The CDR3 nucleotides read TGTGCCGGCACCGACAGGTACGAGCAGTACTTC. The V gene is TRBV6-6, the J gene TRBJ2-7; D perhaps matches TRBD1 (6 bases). This CDR3 contains 11 residues. Trimming removed 11 bases from V and 4 bases from J, with 12 bases in between. Germline CDR1 and CDR2: MNHNY and SVGAGI (reference sequence).

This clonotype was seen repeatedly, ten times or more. CDR3 protein: CASARQGTTEAFF. The CDR3 region has the DNA TGTGCCAGCGCCCGTCAGGGAACCACTGAAGCTTTCTTT. The chain links TRBV2 to TRBJ1-1, with TRBD1 as a possible D gene (5 bases). The CDR3 extends over 13 amino acids. The germline gives CDR1 SNHLY, CDR2 FYNNEI. V gave up 8 bases and J gave up 4 bases, with 14 bases separating them.

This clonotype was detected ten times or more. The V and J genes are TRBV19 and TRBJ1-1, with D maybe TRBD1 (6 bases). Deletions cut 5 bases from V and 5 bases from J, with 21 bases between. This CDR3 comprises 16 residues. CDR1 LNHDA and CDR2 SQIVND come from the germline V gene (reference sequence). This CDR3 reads CASSVGGTGSRTEAFF. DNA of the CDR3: TGTGCCAGTAGTGTCGGGGGTACAGGGTCTAGGACTGAAGCTTTCTTT.

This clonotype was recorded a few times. CDR3 sequence: CASSETGGSGYTF. The CDR3 DNA follows: TGTGCCAGCAGTGAGACAGGGGGTTCTGGCTACACCTTC. The chain joins TRBV12-3 or TRBV12-4 to TRBJ1-2, with 9 bases fitting TRBD1. J lost 7 bases, V lost 5 bases, and 5 bases had no gene match. This CDR3 comprises 13 residues.